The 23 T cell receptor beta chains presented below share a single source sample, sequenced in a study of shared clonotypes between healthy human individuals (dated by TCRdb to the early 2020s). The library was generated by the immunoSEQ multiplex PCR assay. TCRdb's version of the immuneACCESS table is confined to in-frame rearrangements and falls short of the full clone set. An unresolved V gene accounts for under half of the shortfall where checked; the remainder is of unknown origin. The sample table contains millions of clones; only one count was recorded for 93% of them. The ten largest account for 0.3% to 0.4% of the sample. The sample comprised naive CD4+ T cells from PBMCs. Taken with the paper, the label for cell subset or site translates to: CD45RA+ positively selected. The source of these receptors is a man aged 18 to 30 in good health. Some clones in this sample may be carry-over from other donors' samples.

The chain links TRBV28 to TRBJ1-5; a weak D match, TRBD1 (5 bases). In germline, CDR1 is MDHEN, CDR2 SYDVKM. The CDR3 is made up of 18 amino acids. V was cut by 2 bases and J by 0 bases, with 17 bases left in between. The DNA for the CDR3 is TGTGCCAGCAGTTTACCCGGAGGGGCAGGCTATAGCAATCAGCCCCAGCATTTT. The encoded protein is CASSLPGGAGYSNQPQHF.

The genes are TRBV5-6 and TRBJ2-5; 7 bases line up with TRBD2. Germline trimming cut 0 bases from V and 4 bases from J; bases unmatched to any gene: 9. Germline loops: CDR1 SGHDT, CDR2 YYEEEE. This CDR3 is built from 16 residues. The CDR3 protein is CASSLEFGGRVETQYF. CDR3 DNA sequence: TGTGCCAGCAGCTTGGAATTCGGGGGGAGAGTAGAGACCCAGTACTTC.

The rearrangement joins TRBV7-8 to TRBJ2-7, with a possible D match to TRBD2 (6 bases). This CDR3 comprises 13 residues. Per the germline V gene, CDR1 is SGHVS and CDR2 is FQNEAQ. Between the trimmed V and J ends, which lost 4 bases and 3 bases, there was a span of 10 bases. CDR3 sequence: CASSSGVIYEQYF. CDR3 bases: TGTGCCAGCAGCTCGGGGGTTATCTACGAGCAGTACTTC.

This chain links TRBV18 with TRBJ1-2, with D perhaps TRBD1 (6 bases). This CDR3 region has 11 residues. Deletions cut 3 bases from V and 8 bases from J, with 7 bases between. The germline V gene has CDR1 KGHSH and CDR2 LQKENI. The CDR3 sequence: CASSPDRGYTF. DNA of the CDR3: TGTGCCAGCTCACCTGACAGGGGCTACACCTTC.

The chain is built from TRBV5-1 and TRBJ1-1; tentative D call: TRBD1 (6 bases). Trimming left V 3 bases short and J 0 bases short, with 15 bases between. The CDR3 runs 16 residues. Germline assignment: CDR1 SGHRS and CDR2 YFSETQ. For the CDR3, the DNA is TGCGCCAGCAGCTGGGGGGTCGGACAGTTGAACACTGAAGCTTTCTTT. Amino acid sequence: CASSWGVGQLNTEAFF.

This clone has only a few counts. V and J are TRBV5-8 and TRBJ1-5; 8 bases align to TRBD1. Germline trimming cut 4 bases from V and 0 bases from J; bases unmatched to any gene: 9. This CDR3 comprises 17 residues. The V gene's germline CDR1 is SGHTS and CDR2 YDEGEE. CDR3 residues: CASSPGTGPISNQPQHF. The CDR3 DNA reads TGTGCCAGCAGCCCCGGGACAGGTCCCATTAGCAATCAGCCCCAGCATTTT.

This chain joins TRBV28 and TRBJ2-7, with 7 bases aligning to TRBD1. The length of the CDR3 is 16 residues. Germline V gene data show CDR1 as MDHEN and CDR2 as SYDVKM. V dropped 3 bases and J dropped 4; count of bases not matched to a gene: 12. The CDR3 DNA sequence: TGTGCCAGCAGTTTGGCCCCGGGGCAGGGGGAATACGAGCAGTACTTC. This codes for CASSLAPGQGEYEQYF.

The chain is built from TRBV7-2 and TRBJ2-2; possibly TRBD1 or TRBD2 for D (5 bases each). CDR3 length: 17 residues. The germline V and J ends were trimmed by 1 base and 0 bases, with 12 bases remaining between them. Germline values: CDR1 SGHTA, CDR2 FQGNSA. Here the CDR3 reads CASSLGLGRTNTGELFF. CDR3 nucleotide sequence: TGTGCCAGCAGCTTAGGATTGGGACGGACGAACACCGGGGAGCTGTTTTTT.

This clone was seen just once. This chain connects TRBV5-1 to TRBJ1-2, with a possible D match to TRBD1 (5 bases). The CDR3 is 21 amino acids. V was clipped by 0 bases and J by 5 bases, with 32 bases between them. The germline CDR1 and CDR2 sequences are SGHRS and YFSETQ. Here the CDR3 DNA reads TGCGCCAGCAGCTTGGAAGGGGTGACTATCGCCCTCCGTCCTACCTCTTATGGCTACACCTTC. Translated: CASSLEGVTIALRPTSYGYTF.

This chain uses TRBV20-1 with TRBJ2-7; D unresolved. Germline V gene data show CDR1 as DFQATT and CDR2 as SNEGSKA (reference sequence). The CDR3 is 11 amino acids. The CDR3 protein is CSANHRNEQYF. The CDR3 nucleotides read TGCAGCGCGAACCATCGAAACGAGCAGTACTTC.

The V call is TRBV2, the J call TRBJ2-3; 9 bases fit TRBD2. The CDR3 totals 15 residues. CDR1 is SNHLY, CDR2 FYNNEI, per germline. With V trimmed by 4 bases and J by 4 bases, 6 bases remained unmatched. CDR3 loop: CASSVNSGSADTQYF. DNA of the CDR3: TGTGCCAGCAGTGTGAATAGCGGGAGTGCAGATACGCAGTATTTT.

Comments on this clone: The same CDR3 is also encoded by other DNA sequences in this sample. CDR3 sequence: CASSLTGSSGNTIYF. The CDR3 DNA follows: TGTGCCAGCAGCTTAACAGGGAGCTCTGGAAACACCATATATTTT. The rearrangement joins TRBV28 to TRBJ1-3, with D perhaps matching TRBD1 (6 bases). The CDR3 is 15 amino acids. V was shortened by 6 bases and J by 0 bases, with 12 bases between the two germline ends. CDR1 and CDR2 (germline): MDHEN, SYDVKM.

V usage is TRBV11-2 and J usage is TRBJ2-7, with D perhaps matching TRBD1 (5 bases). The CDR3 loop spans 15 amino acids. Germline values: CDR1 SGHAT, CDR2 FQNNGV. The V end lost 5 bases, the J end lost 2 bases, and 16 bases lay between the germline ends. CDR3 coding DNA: TGTGCCAGCAGCCCCCTGAAAGGGGCGACCTACGAGCAGTACTTC. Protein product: CASSPLKGATYEQYF.

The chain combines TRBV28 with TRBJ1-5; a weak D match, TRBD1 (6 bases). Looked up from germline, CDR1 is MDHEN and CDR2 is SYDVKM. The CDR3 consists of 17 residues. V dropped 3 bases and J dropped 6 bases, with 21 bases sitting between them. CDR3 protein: CASSFSSERGDGQPQHF. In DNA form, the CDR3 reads TGTGCCAGCAGTTTTTCATCGGAAAGGGGGGATGGTCAGCCCCAGCATTTT.

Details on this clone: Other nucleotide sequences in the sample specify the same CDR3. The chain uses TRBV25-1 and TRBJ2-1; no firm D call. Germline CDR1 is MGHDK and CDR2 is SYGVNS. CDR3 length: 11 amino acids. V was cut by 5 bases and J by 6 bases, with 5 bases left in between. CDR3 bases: TGTGCCAGCAGTCGCGGCAATGAGCAGTTCTTC. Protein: CASSRGNEQFF.

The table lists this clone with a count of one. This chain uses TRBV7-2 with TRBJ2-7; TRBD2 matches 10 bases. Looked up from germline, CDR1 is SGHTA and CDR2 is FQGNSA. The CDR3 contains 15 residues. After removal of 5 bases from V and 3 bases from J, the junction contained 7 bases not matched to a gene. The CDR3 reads CASSGLGTSVYEQYF. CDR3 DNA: TGTGCCAGCAGCGGACTTGGGACTAGCGTCTACGAGCAGTACTTC.

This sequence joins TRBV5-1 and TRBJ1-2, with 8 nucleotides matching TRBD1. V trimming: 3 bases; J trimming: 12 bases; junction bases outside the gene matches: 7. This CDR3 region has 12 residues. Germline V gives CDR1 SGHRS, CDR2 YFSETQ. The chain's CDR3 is CASSSGQGRNTF. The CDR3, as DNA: TGCGCCAGCAGCTCCGGACAGGGTAGGAACACCTTC.

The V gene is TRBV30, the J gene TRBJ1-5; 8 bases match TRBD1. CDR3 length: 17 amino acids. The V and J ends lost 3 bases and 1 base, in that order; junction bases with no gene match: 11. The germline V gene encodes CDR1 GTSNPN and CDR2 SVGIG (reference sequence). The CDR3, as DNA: TGTGCCTGGAGCGCGGACAGGGAGGTTTGGAGCAATCAGCCCCAGCATTTT. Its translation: CAWSADREVWSNQPQHF.

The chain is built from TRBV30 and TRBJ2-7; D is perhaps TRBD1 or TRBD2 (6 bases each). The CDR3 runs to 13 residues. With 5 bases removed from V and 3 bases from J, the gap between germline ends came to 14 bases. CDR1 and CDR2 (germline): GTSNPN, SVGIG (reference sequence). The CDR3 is CAWAAGHHYEQYF. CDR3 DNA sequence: TGTGCCTGGGCCGCGGGACACCACTACGAGCAGTACTTC.

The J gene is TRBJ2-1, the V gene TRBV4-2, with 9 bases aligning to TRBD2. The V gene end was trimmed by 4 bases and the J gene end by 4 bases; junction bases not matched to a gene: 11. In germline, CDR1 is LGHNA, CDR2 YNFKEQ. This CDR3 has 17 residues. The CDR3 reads CASSPRGASGIYNEQFF. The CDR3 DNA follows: TGTGCCAGCAGCCCGCGAGGGGCTAGCGGGATATACAATGAGCAGTTCTTC.

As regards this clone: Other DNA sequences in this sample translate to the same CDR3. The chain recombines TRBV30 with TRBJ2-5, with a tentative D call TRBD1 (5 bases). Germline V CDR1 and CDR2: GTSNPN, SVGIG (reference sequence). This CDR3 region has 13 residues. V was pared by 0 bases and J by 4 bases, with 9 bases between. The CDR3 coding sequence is TGTGCCTGGAGTGTAAGGGGTGGAGAGACCCAGTACTTC. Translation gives CAWSVRGGETQYF.

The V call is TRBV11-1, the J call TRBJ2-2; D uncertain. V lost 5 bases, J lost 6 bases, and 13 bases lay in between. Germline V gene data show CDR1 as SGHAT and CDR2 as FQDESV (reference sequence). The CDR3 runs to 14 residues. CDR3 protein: CASSPRLSSGELFF. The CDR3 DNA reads TGTGCCAGCAGCCCACGACTGAGTTCCGGGGAGCTGTTTTTT.

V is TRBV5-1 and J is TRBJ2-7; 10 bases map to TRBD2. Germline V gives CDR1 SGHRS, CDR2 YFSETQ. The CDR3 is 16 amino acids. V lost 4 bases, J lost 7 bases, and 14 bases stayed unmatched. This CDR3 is CASSILPGTSVGEQYF. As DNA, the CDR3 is TGCGCCAGCAGCATCCTCCCCGGGACTAGCGTAGGAGAGCAGTACTTC. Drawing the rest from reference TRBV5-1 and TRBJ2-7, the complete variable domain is KAGVTQTPRYLIKTRGQQVTLSCSPISGHRSVSWYQQTPGQGLQFLFEYFSETQRNKGNFPGRFSGRQFSNSRSEMNVSTLELGDSALYLCASSILPGTSVGEQYFGPGTRLTVT.